This T cell receptor (beta chain) was profiled in a study of control samples from healthy donors and cancer patients. Sequencing was performed with immunoSEQ multiplex PCR; in TCRdb, only in-frame clones are kept and a portion is missing. The data show some 79,000 clones, roughly 93% seen once. This CDR3 region has 15 residues. Germline values: CDR1 LNHDA, CDR2 SQIVND (reference sequence). The V and J ends lost 3 bases and 1 base, in that order; junction bases with no gene match: 3. This sequence originates from a woman aged 40 to 50 with lung cancer. V is TRBV19 and J is TRBJ2-1; TRBD1 agrees at 7 bases. The sequenced sample was PBMCs. CDR3 region: CASSIKTGSYNEQFF. The CDR3 region has the DNA TGTGCCAGTAGTATCAAGACAGGGTCCTACAATGAGCAGTTCTTC. Variable domain in full (rest from reference TRBV19 and TRBJ2-1): DGGITQSPKYLFRKEGQNVTLSCEQNLNHDAMYWYRQDPGQGLRLIYYSQIVNDFQKGDIAEGYSVSREKKESFPLTVTSAQKNPTAFYLCASSIKTGSYNEQFFGPGTRLTVL.